This T cell receptor beta chain came from a study of kidney transplant recipient with SARS-CoV-2 infection. This clonotype was found many times. Using its own MiXCR run on the reads, TCRdb lists one record per CDR3 protein. Here the sample spans 200,000 to 300,000 distinct CDR3 sequences, roughly 26% being singletons. Sequencing used a blood sample, obtained at baseline and on day 111 from a kidney transplant recipient. The source of this sequence is a male patient between 25 and 39 years old who had COVID-19 and was a kidney transplant recipient. Some T cells may be graft donor cells.

CDR3 coding DNA: TGCGCCAGCAGTCATACTCTCACTTCTAGAAAGACCTATGGCTACACCTTC. Encoded protein: CASSHTLTSRKTYGYTF. The gene calls are TRBV10-2 and TRBJ1-2; D is undetermined. Trimming cost V 5 bases and J 4 bases, with 23 bases left between them. The germline CDR1 and CDR2 sequences are WSHSY and SAAADI. CDR3 size: 17 residues.